The clone carrying this T cell receptor (beta chain) has a single count. TCRdb's table, derived via immunoSEQ multiplex PCR, lists solely in-frame clones and lacks some. Found here are 150,000 to 200,000 clones, 85% to 95% of them singletons; the top ten hold over 1.3%. This entry is derived from a study of control samples from healthy donors and cancer patients. CDR3 length: 16 amino acids. Germline V gives CDR1 SGHDT, CDR2 YYEEEE. With 1 base removed from V and 0 bases from J, the gap between germline ends came to 11 bases. This chain joins TRBV5-6 and TRBJ1-3; D perhaps matches TRBD1 (5 bases). The receptor was derived from a woman aged 18-29 years in good health. Sequencing was carried out using blood. CDR3 region: CASSLRGTPSGNTIYF. In DNA, the CDR3 is TGTGCCAGCAGCTTGAGAGGGACCCCCTCTGGAAACACCATATATTTT.